This entry concerns a single T cell receptor beta chain. Germline V gene lookup returns CDR1 ENHRY and CDR2 SYGVKD. The CDR3 loop spans 15 amino acids. V was clipped by 0 bases and J by 1 base, with 9 bases between them. The sample belongs to a study of blood T cell repertoires in COVID-19. Data came from immunoSEQ multiplex PCR; TCRdb stores just in-frame clones and leaves some out. The profile shows about 130,000 clones, more than 75% of them singletons. The V and J genes are TRBV10-3 and TRBJ1-1, with D tentatively TRBD1 (5 bases). This TCR was sampled from a woman in her 70s with COVID-19, enrolled during active disease. The sample consisted of peripheral blood. The DNA of the CDR3 is TGTGCCATCAGTGAGTCCGCCAGGGCGAACACTGAAGCTTTCTTT. This encodes CAISESARANTEAFF.